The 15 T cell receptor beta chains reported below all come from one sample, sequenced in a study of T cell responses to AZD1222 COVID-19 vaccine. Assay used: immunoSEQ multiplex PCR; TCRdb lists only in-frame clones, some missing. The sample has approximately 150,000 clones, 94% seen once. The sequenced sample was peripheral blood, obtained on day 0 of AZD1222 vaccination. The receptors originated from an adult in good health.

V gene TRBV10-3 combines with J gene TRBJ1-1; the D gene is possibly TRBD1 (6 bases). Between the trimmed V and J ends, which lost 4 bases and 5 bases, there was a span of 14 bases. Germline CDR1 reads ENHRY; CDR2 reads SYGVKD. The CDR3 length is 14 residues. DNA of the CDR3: TGTGCCATCAGTGGACGACAGGACGAGACTGAAGCTTTCTTT. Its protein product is CAISGRQDETEAFF.

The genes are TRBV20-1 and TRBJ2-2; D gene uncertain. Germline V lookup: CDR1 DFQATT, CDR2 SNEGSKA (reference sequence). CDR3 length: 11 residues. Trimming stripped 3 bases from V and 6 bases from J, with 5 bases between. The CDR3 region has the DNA TGCAGTGCTAGCGAAGCCGGGGAGCTGTTTTTT. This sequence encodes CSASEAGELFF.

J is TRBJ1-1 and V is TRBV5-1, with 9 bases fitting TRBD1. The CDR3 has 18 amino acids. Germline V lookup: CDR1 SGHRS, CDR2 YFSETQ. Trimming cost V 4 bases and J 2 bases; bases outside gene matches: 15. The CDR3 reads CASSTGTGITLPNTEAFF. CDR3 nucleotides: TGCGCCAGCAGCACCGGGACAGGGATCACTCTACCTAACACTGAAGCTTTCTTT.

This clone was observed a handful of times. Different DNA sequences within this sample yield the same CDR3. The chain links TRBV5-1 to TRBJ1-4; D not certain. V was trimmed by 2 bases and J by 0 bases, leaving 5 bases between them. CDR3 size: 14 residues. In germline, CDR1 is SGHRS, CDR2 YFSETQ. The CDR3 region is CASSLDSTNEKLFF. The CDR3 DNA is TGCGCCAGCAGCTTAGATTCAACTAATGAAAAACTGTTTTTT.

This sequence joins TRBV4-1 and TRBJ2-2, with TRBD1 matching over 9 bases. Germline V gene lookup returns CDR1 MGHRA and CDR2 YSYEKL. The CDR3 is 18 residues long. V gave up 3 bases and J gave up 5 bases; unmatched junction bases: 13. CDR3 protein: CASSHHRGRNLVTGELFF. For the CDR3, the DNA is TGCGCCAGCAGCCATCACAGGGGGCGGAATCTCGTAACCGGGGAGCTGTTTTTT.

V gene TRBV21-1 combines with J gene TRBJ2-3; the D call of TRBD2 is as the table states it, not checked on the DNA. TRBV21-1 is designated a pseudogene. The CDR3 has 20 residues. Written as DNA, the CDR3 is TGTGCCAGCAGCACACGGGGTGGACTAGCACCCCTACTTAGCACAGATACGCAGTATTTT. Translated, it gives CASSTRGGLAPLLSTDTQYF.

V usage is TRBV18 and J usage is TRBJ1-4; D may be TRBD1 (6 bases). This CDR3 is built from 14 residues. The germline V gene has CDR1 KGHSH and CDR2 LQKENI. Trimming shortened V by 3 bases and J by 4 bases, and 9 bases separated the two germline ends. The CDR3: CASSPGAGNEKLFF. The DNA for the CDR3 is TGTGCCAGCTCACCGGGGGCTGGTAATGAAAAACTGTTTTTT.

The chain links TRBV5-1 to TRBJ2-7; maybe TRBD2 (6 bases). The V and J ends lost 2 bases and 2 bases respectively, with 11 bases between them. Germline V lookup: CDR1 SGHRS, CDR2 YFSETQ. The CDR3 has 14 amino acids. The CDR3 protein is CASSFGGAPYEQYV. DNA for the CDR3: TGCGCCAGCAGCTTTGGCGGGGCACCCTACGAGCAGTACGTC.

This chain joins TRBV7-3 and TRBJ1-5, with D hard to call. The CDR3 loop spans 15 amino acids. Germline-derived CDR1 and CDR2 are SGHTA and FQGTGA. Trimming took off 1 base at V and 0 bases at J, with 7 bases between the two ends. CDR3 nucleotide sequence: TGTGCCAGCAGCTTAAACGGAGATAGCAATCAGCCCCAGCATTTT. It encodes CASSLNGDSNQPQHF.

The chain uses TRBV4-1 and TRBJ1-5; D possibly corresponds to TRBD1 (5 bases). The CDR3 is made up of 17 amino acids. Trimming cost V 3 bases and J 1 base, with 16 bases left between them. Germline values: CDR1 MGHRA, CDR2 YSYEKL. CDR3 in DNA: TGCGCCAGCAGCCACGCCCCCGGGGGTGTCAGCAATCAGCCCCAGCATTTT. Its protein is CASSHAPGGVSNQPQHF.

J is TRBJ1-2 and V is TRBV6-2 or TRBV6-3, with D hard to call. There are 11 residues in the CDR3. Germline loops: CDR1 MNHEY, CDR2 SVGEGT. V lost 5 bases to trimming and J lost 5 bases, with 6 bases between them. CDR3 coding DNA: TGTGCCAGCAGTGAGGGTTATGGCTACACCTTC. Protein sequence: CASSEGYGYTF.

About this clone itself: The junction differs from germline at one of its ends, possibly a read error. The DNA for the CDR3 is TGCAGCGTTTCCGGGACATACACGGAAGCTTTCTTT. It translates to CSVSGTYTEAFF. The chain uses TRBV29-1 and TRBJ1-1, with D possibly TRBD1 on 6 matching bases. Germline assignment: CDR1 SQVTM and CDR2 ANQGSEA. The CDR3 is 12 amino acids.

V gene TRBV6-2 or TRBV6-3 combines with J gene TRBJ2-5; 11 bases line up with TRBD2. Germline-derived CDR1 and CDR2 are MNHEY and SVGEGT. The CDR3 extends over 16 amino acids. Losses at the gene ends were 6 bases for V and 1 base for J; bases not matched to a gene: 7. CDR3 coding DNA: TGTGCCAGCAGCTTCGGACTAGCGGGTGGCCAAGAGACCCAGTACTTC. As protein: CASSFGLAGGQETQYF.

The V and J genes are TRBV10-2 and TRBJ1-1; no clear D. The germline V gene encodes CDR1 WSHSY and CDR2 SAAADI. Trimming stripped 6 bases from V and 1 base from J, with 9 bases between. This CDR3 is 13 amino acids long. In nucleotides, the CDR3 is TGCGCCAGCAGCGTGGACCGGAACACTGAAGCTTTCTTT. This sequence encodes CASSVDRNTEAFF.

CDR3 DNA: TGTGCCAGCAGCCAAGACCGGGGCCAGGTGGAGGAAAAACTGTTTTTT. Protein sequence: CASSQDRGQVEEKLFF. This chain joins TRBV4-2 and TRBJ1-4, with D maybe TRBD1 (5 bases). CDR1 is LGHNA and CDR2 is YNFKEQ in the germline V gene. This CDR3 is 16 amino acids long. V gave up 0 bases and J gave up 8 bases, with 16 bases separating them.